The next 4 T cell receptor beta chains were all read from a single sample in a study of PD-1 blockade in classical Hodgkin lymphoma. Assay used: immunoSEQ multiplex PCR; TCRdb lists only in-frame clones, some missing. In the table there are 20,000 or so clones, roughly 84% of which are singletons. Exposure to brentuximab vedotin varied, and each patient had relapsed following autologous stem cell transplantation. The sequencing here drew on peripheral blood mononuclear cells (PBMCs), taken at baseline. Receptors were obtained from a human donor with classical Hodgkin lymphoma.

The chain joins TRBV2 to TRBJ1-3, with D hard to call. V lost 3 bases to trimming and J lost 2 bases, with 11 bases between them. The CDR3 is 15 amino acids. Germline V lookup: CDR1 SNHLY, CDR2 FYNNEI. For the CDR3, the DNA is TGTGCCAGCAGTGAGGTTCGGAGCCCTGGAAACACCATATATTTT. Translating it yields CASSEVRSPGNTIYF.

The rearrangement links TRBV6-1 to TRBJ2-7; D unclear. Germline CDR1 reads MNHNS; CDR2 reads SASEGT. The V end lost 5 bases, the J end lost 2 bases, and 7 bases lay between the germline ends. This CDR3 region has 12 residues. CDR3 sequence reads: CASSYATYEQYF. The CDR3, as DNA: TGTGCCAGCAGTTATGCGACCTACGAGCAGTACTTC.

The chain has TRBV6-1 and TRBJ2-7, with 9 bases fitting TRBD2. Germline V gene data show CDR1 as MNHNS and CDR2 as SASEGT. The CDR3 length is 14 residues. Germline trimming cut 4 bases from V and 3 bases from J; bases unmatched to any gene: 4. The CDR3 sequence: CASSASGGRYEQYF. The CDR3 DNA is TGTGCCAGCAGTGCAAGCGGGGGGCGCTACGAGCAGTACTTC.

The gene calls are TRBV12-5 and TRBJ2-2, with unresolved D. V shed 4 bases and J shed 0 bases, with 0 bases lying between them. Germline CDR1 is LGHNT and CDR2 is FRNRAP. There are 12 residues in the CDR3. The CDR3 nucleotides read TGTGCTAGTGGTTCGAACACCGGGGAGCTGTTTTTT. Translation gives CASGSNTGELFF.